Shown below are 28 T cell receptor beta chains from a single sample sequenced in a study of human T cells and chemical hapten exposure. One entry per CDR3 protein results from TCRdb running MiXCR on the RACE reads. The top ten hold roughly a quarter of the sample, which has just under 35,000 distinct CDR3 sequences, about 9.4% seen once. Time point specified: pre-sensitization, week 0. The treatment here: therapeutic diphenylcyclopropenone sensitization with weekly scalp DPC. Unfractionated whole blood yielded total RNA. This specimen consisted of whole blood, obtained in connection with sensitization to the hapten diphenylcyclopropenone (DPC). The receptors here all came from a man aged 50-60 years with alopecia areata. Some clones in this sample may be carry-over from other donors' samples.

This clonotype has at least ten counts. The CDR3: CASSQESTIPTYEQYF. The CDR3, as DNA: TGTGCCAGCAGCCAAGAGTCGACTATCCCGACCTACGAGCAGTACTTC. The chain has TRBV4-2 and TRBJ2-7, with a tentative D call TRBD2 (5 bases). The V gene's germline CDR1 is LGHNA and CDR2 YNFKEQ. The CDR3 extends over 16 amino acids. The V end was cut by 0 bases, the J end by 2 bases, with 14 bases between.

This clonotype showed up many times. The J gene is TRBJ2-3, the V gene TRBV6-5, with a possible D match to TRBD2 (6 bases). There are 16 residues in the CDR3. CDR1 and CDR2 (germline): MNHEY, SVGAGI. Trimming stripped 0 bases from V and 0 bases from J, with 10 bases between. The CDR3 spells CASSYSTGLSTDTQYF. The CDR3 region has the DNA TGTGCCAGCAGTTACTCGACGGGACTGAGCACAGATACGCAGTATTTT.

There are a few counts of this clonotype. This rearrangement joins TRBV20-1 to TRBJ2-1, with 14 bases aligning to TRBD2. Germline loops: CDR1 DFQATT, CDR2 SNEGSKA (reference sequence). V was clipped by 3 bases and J by 0 bases; unmatched bases: 4. The CDR3 is made up of 17 amino acids. CDR3 DNA: TGCAGTGCTAGGGGACTAGCGGGAGACTCCTCCTACAATGAGCAGTTCTTC. Protein: CSARGLAGDSSYNEQFF.

This clonotype was picked up many times. The chain links TRBV20-1 to TRBJ2-6; 7 nucleotides match TRBD1. Germline loops: CDR1 DFQATT, CDR2 SNEGSKA (reference sequence). This CDR3 has 12 residues. The CDR3 DNA reads as TGCTCGGGACAGTTGGGGGCCAACGTCCTGACTTTC. Translated, it gives CSGQLGANVLTF.

This clonotype was seen only a few times. The J gene is TRBJ2-7, the V gene TRBV29-1; 12 positions match TRBD1. The CDR3 has 13 residues. Per germline, CDR1 SQVTM and CDR2 ANQGSEA. Germline trimming cut 1 base from V and 9 bases from J; bases unmatched to any gene: 4. In DNA form, the CDR3 reads TGCAGCGTTGAAGTGGGACAGGGGGCGGCGCAGTACTTC. Its translation: CSVEVGQGAAQYF.

This sequence joins TRBV18 and TRBJ2-7; D is possibly TRBD1 or TRBD2 (5 bases each). Looked up from germline, CDR1 is KGHSH and CDR2 is LQKENI. Trimming shortened V by 6 bases and J by 1 base, and 13 bases separated the two germline ends. The CDR3 loop spans 14 amino acids. CDR3 protein: CASSLPGRSYEQYF. CDR3 DNA: TGTGCCAGCTCTCTTCCGGGACGGTCCTACGAGCAGTACTTC.

In its sample, this clonotype was seen many times. J is TRBJ2-7 and V is TRBV18, with a weak D call TRBD2 (6 bases). The CDR3 consists of 14 residues. Germline CDR1 KGHSH, CDR2 LQKENI. Deletions cut 4 bases from V and 4 bases from J, with 14 bases between. The chain's CDR3 is CASSLSGSSYEQYF. CDR3 sequence (DNA): TGTGCCAGCTCACTCTCCGGGAGTTCGTACGAGCAGTACTTC.

This clonotype was observed a few times. The chain combines TRBV12-3 or TRBV12-4 with TRBJ1-1; weak D call: TRBD1 (6 bases). CDR3 length equals 15 residues. Trimming took 3 bases from V and 0 from J, leaving 11 bases between them. Here the CDR3 DNA reads TGTGCCAGCAGTTTTAAGGGGGTAATGAACACTGAAGCTTTCTTT. This gives the protein CASSFKGVMNTEAFF.

The sample holds many counts of this clonotype. This sequence joins TRBV12-3 or TRBV12-4 and TRBJ2-3, with a possible D match to TRBD2 (6 bases). CDR3 size: 15 residues. V was pared by 2 bases and J by 0 bases, with 9 bases between. This chain's CDR3 is CASSLSGTSTDTQYF. Written as DNA, the CDR3 is TGTGCCAGCAGTTTATCGGGGACTAGCACAGATACGCAGTATTTT.

This clonotype showed up many times. The rearrangement joins TRBV29-1 to TRBJ2-1; TRBD2 matches at 10 bases. V shed 7 bases, J shed 4 bases, and the junction held 13 bases outside the gene matches. The CDR3 runs 16 residues. CDR1 and CDR2 (germline): SQVTM, ANQGSEA. This chain's CDR3 is CSAHPQGTSEYNEQFF. The CDR3 region has the DNA TGCAGCGCACACCCCCAGGGGACTAGCGAGTACAATGAGCAGTTCTTC.

This chain uses TRBV28 with TRBJ1-2, with D possibly matching TRBD1 (5 bases). The V gene's germline CDR1 is MDHEN and CDR2 SYDVKM. V was pared by 0 bases and J by 8 bases, with 7 bases between. The CDR3 sequence is 12 residues long. The CDR3 DNA reads TGTGCCAGCAGTTTATGGGGGCGGGGCTACACCTTC. The encoded protein is CASSLWGRGYTF.

This clonotype was seen a handful of times. This sequence joins TRBV3-1 and TRBJ1-2; D gene unclear. The CDR3 is 14 residues long. Germline lookup yields CDR1 LGHDT and CDR2 YNNKEL (reference sequence). V was clipped by 0 bases and J by 0 bases, with 5 bases between them. This CDR3 is CASSQDSPNYGYTF. DNA for the CDR3: TGTGCCAGCAGCCAAGATAGTCCTAACTATGGCTACACCTTC.

In its sample, this clonotype was seen many times. V usage is TRBV28 and J usage is TRBJ1-2, with 8 bases aligning to TRBD1. Germline trimming cut 5 bases from V and 8 bases from J; bases unmatched to any gene: 10. CDR3 length equals 14 residues. CDR1 and CDR2 (germline): MDHEN, SYDVKM. CDR3 protein: CASSLTGQGGGYTF. CDR3 nucleotide sequence: TGTGCCAGCAGTCTAACCGGACAGGGTGGAGGCTACACCTTC.

This clonotype was seen more than once but under ten times. This chain connects TRBV29-1 to TRBJ2-1; no firm D call. Germline V CDR1 and CDR2: SQVTM, ANQGSEA. Trimming took 0 bases from V and 6 from J, leaving 9 bases between them. The CDR3 spans 13 residues. CDR3 coding DNA: TGCAGCGTTGAAGATCTTCGGGTCAATGAGCAGTTCTTC. This sequence encodes CSVEDLRVNEQFF.

The J gene is TRBJ1-5, the V gene TRBV3-1, with unresolved D. Germline-derived CDR1 and CDR2 are LGHDT and YNNKEL (reference sequence). Trimming cost V 0 bases and J 1 base, with 4 bases left between them. The CDR3 runs 14 residues. CDR3 in amino acids: CASSQDPSNQPQHF. The DNA for the CDR3 is TGTGCCAGCAGCCAAGACCCAAGCAATCAGCCCCAGCATTTT.

V gene TRBV20-1 combines with J gene TRBJ1-5; D perhaps matches TRBD1 (6 bases). The CDR3 spans 14 residues. Per germline, CDR1 DFQATT and CDR2 SNEGSKA (reference sequence). The CDR3 DNA sequence: TGCAGCGTTGCGTCGGGGGCTAGGAATCAGCCCCAGCATTTT. It specifies CSVASGARNQPQHF.

Ten or more counts support this clonotype. This sequence joins TRBV7-2 and TRBJ2-1; 9 bases line up with TRBD2. CDR1 and CDR2 (germline): SGHTA, FQGNSA. V was pared by 6 bases and J by 7 bases, with 10 bases of the junction left unmatched. The CDR3 runs to 15 residues. Written as DNA, the CDR3 is TGTGCCAGCAGGTTTAGCGGGAGTGGAAATAATGAGCAGTTCTTC. Translated, it gives CASRFSGSGNNEQFF.

V is TRBV2 and J is TRBJ2-5, with 8 bases aligning to TRBD2. Unmatched junction bases numbered 12, after V lost 7 bases and J lost 5 bases. Germline V gives CDR1 SNHLY, CDR2 FYNNEI. The CDR3 is 15 amino acids. The CDR3 reads CASTFLAGRGETQYF. In nucleotides, the CDR3 is TGTGCCAGCACCTTCCTAGCCGGGAGGGGGGAGACCCAGTACTTC.

V gene TRBV12-5 combines with J gene TRBJ2-3; 8 bases align to TRBD2. This CDR3 is built from 17 residues. CDR1 is LGHNT and CDR2 is FRNRAP in the germline V gene. V was pared by 4 bases and J by 3 bases, with 12 bases of the junction left unmatched. The CDR3 spells CASGSRQAGVGTDTQYF. Written as DNA, the CDR3 is TGTGCTAGTGGTTCCAGACAAGCGGGAGTTGGAACAGATACGCAGTATTTT. The full variable domain, with the rest looked up from reference TRBV12-5 and TRBJ2-3, is DARVTQTPRHKVTEMGQEVTMRCQPILGHNTVFWYRQTMMQGLELLAYFRNRAPLDDSGMPKDRFSAEMPDATLATLKIQPSEPRDSAVYFCASGSRQAGVGTDTQYFGPGTRLTVL.

A single count supports this clonotype. A much larger clone lies one base from this, so it may be a read error. CDR3 sequence reads: CASSSQTESYEQYF. CDR3 coding DNA: TGTGCCAGCAGCTCCCAGACAGAGTCCTACGAGCAGTACTTC. The J gene is TRBJ2-7, the V gene TRBV7-2; D may be TRBD1 (5 bases). The CDR3 totals 14 residues. Germline V gene lookup returns CDR1 SGHTA and CDR2 FQGNSA. Trimming left V 4 bases short and J 1 base short, with 11 bases between.

This clonotype occurred many times. This rearrangement joins TRBV7-2 to TRBJ2-5; 10 nucleotides agree with TRBD2. Germline-derived CDR1 and CDR2 are SGHTA and FQGNSA. Losses at the gene ends were 4 bases for V and 4 bases for J; bases not matched to a gene: 9. The length of the CDR3 is 16 residues. The CDR3 loop is CASSYRTSGIGETQYF. The CDR3 DNA follows: TGTGCCAGCAGCTATCGGACTAGCGGTATAGGAGAGACCCAGTACTTC.

V usage is TRBV28 and J usage is TRBJ2-7, with D perhaps TRBD1 or TRBD2 (5 bases each). This CDR3 contains 11 residues. Germline CDR1 MDHEN, CDR2 SYDVKM. Trimming left V 3 bases short and J 12 bases short, with 12 bases between. CDR3 nucleotide sequence: TGTGCCAGCAGTTTCGAGGGGATTTGGTACTTC. This codes for CASSFEGIWYF.

The sample holds many counts of this clonotype. This rearrangement joins TRBV5-5 to TRBJ2-7, with D perhaps matching TRBD2 (6 bases). CDR3 length: 16 amino acids. Germline CDR1 and CDR2: SGHKS and YYEKEE (reference sequence). The V gene lost 0 bases and the J gene lost 0 bases, with 13 bases spanning the gap. This CDR3 is CASSLAAGPPSYEQYF. DNA for the CDR3: TGTGCCAGCAGCTTGGCGGCGGGGCCCCCCTCCTACGAGCAGTACTTC.

This clonotype came up many times. This chain connects TRBV27 to TRBJ1-4, with a possible D match to TRBD1 (5 bases). The CDR3 contains 16 residues. V lost 4 bases and J lost 2, with 14 bases in between. CDR1 is MNHEY, CDR2 SMNVEV, per germline (reference sequence). The CDR3 here is CASSSEMGVTNEKLFF. CDR3 DNA sequence: TGTGCCAGCAGTTCAGAGATGGGGGTCACTAATGAAAAACTGTTTTTT.

This clonotype appeared many times. The chain has TRBV7-9 and TRBJ2-2; D is unresolved. CDR1 is SEHNR, CDR2 FQNEAQ, per germline (reference sequence). The ends were cut back, 2 bases at V and 1 base at J, with 5 bases in the middle. This CDR3 contains 14 residues. The CDR3 spells CASSLSQNTGELFF. The DNA of the CDR3 is TGTGCCAGCAGCTTATCCCAGAACACCGGGGAGCTGTTTTTT.

This clonotype was counted ten times or more. The J gene is TRBJ2-5, the V gene TRBV7-9; 9 bases are shared with TRBD1. This CDR3 region has 15 residues. The germline gives CDR1 SEHNR, CDR2 FQNEAQ (reference sequence). Trimming took 5 bases from V and 2 from J; bases not matched to a gene: 6. In nucleotides, the CDR3 is TGTGCCAGCAGCAACCGGGACAGGGCACAAGAGACCCAGTACTTC. This gives the protein CASSNRDRAQETQYF.

The chain joins TRBV28 to TRBJ1-1; D unresolved. Germline V gives CDR1 MDHEN, CDR2 SYDVKM. CDR3 length: 13 amino acids. With 5 bases removed from V and 1 base from J, the gap between germline ends came to 8 bases. This CDR3 is CASSPYRNTEAFF. CDR3 nucleotides: TGTGCCAGCAGTCCCTACAGGAACACTGAAGCTTTCTTT.

This clonotype was detected ten times or more. The CDR3, as DNA: TGCGCCAGCAGCCAAGATGGACTAGTGGGTCACAATGAGCAGTTCTTC. Translating it yields CASSQDGLVGHNEQFF. The V gene is TRBV4-3, the J gene TRBJ2-1, with 7 bases fitting TRBD2. With V trimmed by 0 bases and J by 5 bases, 7 bases remained unmatched. The germline V gene encodes CDR1 LGHNA and CDR2 YSLEER. This CDR3 is built from 16 residues.